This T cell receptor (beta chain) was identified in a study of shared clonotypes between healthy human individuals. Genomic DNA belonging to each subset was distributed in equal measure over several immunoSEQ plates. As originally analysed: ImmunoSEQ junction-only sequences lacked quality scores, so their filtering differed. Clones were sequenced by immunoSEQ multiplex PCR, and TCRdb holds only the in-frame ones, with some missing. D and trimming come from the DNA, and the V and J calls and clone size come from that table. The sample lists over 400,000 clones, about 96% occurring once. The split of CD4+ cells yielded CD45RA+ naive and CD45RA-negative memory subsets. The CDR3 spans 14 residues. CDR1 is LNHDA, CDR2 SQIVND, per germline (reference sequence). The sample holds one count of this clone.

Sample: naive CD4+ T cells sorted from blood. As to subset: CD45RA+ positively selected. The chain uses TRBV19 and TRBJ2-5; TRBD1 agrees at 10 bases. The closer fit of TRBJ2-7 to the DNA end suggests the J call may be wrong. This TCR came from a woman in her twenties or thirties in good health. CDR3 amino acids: CASSTTGGFYEQYF. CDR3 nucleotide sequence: TGTGCCAGTAGCACGACAGGGGGCTTTTACGAGCAGTACTTC.